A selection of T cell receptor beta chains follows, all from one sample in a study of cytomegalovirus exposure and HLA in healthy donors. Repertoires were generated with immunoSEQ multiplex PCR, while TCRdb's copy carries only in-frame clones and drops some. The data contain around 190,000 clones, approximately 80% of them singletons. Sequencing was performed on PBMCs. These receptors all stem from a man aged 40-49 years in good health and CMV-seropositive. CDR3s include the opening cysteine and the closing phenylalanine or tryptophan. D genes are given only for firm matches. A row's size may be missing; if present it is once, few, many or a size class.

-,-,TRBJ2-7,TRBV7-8,TGTGCCAGCAGCGGATCGACAGGAGAATTACCCTACGAGCAGTACTTC,CASSGSTGELPYEQYF
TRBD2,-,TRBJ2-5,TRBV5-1,TGCGCCAGCATCCAGAACAGCGGGGACCAAGAGACCCAGTACTTC,CASIQNSGDQETQYF
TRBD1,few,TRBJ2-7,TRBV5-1,TGCGCCAGCAGCACGGGACAGGGATTCTACGAGCAGTACTTC,CASSTGQGFYEQYF
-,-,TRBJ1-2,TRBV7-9,TGTGCCAGCAGCCCGTCGGCTAACTATGGCTACACCTTC,CASSPSANYGYTF
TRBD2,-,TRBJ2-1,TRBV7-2,TGTGCCAGCAGCTGGGGGGGAGGCGATGAGCAGTTCTTC,CASSWGGGDEQFF
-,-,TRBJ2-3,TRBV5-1,TGCGCCAGCAGCGAACAGAAGCCCACAGATACGCAGTATTTT,CASSEQKPTDTQYF
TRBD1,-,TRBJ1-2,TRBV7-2,TGTGCCAGCAGCTTTACAGGGGTCTATGGCTACACCTTC,CASSFTGVYGYTF
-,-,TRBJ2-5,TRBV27,TGTGCCAGCAGTTTATTAGGAGGCCGCCAAGAGACCCAGTACTTC,CASSLLGGRQETQYF
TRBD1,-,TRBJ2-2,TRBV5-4,TGTGCCAGCAGCTGGACAGGGGCAAACACCGGGGAGCTGTTTTTT,CASSWTGANTGELFF
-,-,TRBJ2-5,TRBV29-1,TGCAGCGTTGAAGAAGGATTCGGGAAGGGCCAAGAGACCCAGTACTTC,CSVEEGFGKGQETQYF
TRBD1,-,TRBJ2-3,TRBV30,TGTGCCTGGGGGATACAGGGGGCACCAGATACGCAGTATTTT,CAWGIQGAPDTQYF
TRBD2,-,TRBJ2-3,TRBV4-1,TGCGCCAGCAGCCGTTTAGCGGGAGGGTTGGCAGATACGCAGTATTTT,CASSRLAGGLADTQYF
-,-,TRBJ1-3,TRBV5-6,TGTGCCAGCAGCTTGGATTACTCTGGAAACACCATATATTTT,CASSLDYSGNTIYF
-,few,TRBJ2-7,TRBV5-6,TGTGCCAGCAGCTCCGATCCCGGCTACGAGCAGTACTTC,CASSSDPGYEQYF
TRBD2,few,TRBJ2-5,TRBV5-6,TGTGCCAGCAGCTTGGCCGTGGGAGCGGGGGGGCAGGAGACCCAGTACTTC,CASSLAVGAGGQETQYF
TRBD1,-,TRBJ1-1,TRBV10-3,TGTGCCATCAGTGAGAGACAGGGTAAGAACACTGAAGCTTTCTTT,CAISERQGKNTEAFF
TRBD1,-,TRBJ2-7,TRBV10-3,TGTGCCATCAGTGAGTCGGTTTCCGGGACAGCCTTTGCGGGCCCCTACGAGCAGTACTTC,CAISESVSGTAFAGPYEQYF
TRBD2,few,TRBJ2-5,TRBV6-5,TGTGCCAGCAGGCGGCGGACTAGCGAGAAAGAGACCCAGTACTTC,CASRRRTSEKETQYF
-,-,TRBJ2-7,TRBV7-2,TGTGCCAGCAGCTTACGTCAGGGCACCGCTGGCTCCTACGAGCAGTACTTC,CASSLRQGTAGSYEQYF
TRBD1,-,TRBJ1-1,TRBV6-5,TGTGCCAGCAGTGCATACAGGGGGCAGAACACTGAAGCTTTCTTT,CASSAYRGQNTEAFF
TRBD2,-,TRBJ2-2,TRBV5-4,TGTGCCAGCAGCTCGGGGACTAGCGGGAGGGCGCCCCCCGCGACGGGGGAGCTGTTTTTT,CASSSGTSGRAPPATGELFF
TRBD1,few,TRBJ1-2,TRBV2,TGTGCCAGCAGTGATAAGGGGGCGCAGACCCTCTATGGCTACACCTTC,CASSDKGAQTLYGYTF
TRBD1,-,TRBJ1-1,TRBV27,TGTGCCAGCAGGACCGCCGGGACAGGGAGGAACACTGAAGCTTTCTTT,CASRTAGTGRNTEAFF
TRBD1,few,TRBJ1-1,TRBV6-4,TGTGCCAGCTCGCGGACAGGGGACACTGAAGCTTTCTTT,CASSRTGDTEAFF
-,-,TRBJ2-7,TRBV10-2,TGCGCCAGCAGTGAGCAGGCAGCCTACGAGCAGTACTTC,CASSEQAAYEQYF
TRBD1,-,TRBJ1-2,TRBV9,TGTGCCAGCAGCGCGACAGGGCTGGCCTATGGCTACACCTTC,CASSATGLAYGYTF
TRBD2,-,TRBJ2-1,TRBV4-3,TGCGCCAGCAGCCAGACTAGCGGGCCCAATGAGCAGTTCTTC,CASSQTSGPNEQFF
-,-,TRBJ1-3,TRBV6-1,TGTGCCAGCACTACCCGCTCTGGAAACACCATATATTTT,CASTTRSGNTIYF
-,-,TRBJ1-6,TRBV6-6,TGTGCCAGCAGTTACTCGGAAGGGAGTTCACCCCTCCACTTT,CASSYSEGSSPLHF